This is a list of T cell receptor beta chains from one sample in a study of cytomegalovirus exposure and HLA in healthy donors. TCRdb's copy holds only in-frame clones and misses some; the assay was immunoSEQ multiplex PCR. This sample's table has about 200,000 clones. Sequencing was carried out using PBMCs. The receptor set was obtained from a girl under 10 years old in good health and CMV-seropositive. Both conserved end residues are part of each CDR3. D genes are given only for firm matches.

j_call: TRBJ1-1
d_call: .
v_call: TRBV27
cdr3_nt: TGTGCCAGCAGTTTTGTGGGGCTGAACACTGAAGCTTTCTTT
cdr3_aa: CASSFVGLNTEAFF

j_call: TRBJ2-1
d_call: .
v_call: TRBV28
cdr3_nt: TGTGCCAGCAGTCCCACCTGGACTGGAGTTTTTGGTGAGCAGTTCTTC
cdr3_aa: CASSPTWTGVFGEQFF

j_call: TRBJ1-4
d_call: .
v_call: TRBV27
cdr3_nt: TGTGCCAGCAGACTCAGATCCAGGGTCCTCAATAATGAAAAACTGTTTTTT
cdr3_aa: CASRLRSRVLNNEKLFF

j_call: TRBJ1-2
d_call: TRBD1
v_call: TRBV7-9
cdr3_nt: TGTGCCAGCAGCCCAACAGGGGGCGATCCTAATGGCTACACCTTC
cdr3_aa: CASSPTGGDPNGYTF

j_call: TRBJ2-7
d_call: TRBD2
v_call: TRBV19
cdr3_nt: TGTGCCAGTAGTATGGCTCGGGGGGGTTTAACCTACGAGCAGTACTTC
cdr3_aa: CASSMARGGLTYEQYF

j_call: TRBJ2-1
d_call: TRBD2
v_call: TRBV6-1
cdr3_nt: TGTGCCAGCAGACCCCTAGAGCCCACTAGCGTGTTCTTC
cdr3_aa: CASRPLEPTSVFF

j_call: TRBJ2-7
d_call: TRBD2
v_call: TRBV6-1
cdr3_nt: TGTGCCAGCAGTGACCCGACTAGCGGGAGATATTCCTACGAGCAGTACTTC
cdr3_aa: CASSDPTSGRYSYEQYF

j_call: TRBJ1-1
d_call: .
v_call: TRBV27
cdr3_nt: TGTGCCAGCAGTCGGGCCGGAGGAGGAACTGAAGCTTTCTTT
cdr3_aa: CASSRAGGGTEAFF

j_call: TRBJ1-1
d_call: .
v_call: TRBV28
cdr3_nt: TGTGCCGCTCTGGGCGTGGGGGGCACTGAAGCTTTCTTT
cdr3_aa: CAALGVGGTEAFF

j_call: TRBJ2-1
d_call: .
v_call: TRBV6-5
cdr3_nt: TGTGCCAGCAGTGGGGACAACAAATACAATGAGCAGTTCTTC
cdr3_aa: CASSGDNKYNEQFF

j_call: TRBJ1-2
d_call: TRBD1
v_call: TRBV6-1
cdr3_nt: TGTGCCAGCAGTGAAGAGCTTAGGGACAGGGCCCTTATAGGTGATGGCTACACCTTC
cdr3_aa: CASSEELRDRALIGDGYTF

j_call: TRBJ2-1
d_call: .
v_call: TRBV5-4
cdr3_nt: TGTGCCAGCAGCCAAGACTACGGTGAGCAGTTCTTC
cdr3_aa: CASSQDYGEQFF

j_call: TRBJ2-3
d_call: TRBD2
v_call: TRBV7-7
cdr3_nt: TGTGCTAGCAGCAGACTAGCCGGCGATACGCAGTATTTT
cdr3_aa: CASSRLAGDTQYF

j_call: TRBJ1-3
d_call: TRBD1
v_call: TRBV10-3
cdr3_nt: TGTGCCATCAGTGAGGAACGTACAGGGGCTGTTGGAAACACCATATATTTT
cdr3_aa: CAISEERTGAVGNTIYF

j_call: TRBJ2-7
d_call: TRBD1
v_call: TRBV7-8
cdr3_nt: TGTGCCAGCAGCCTTCGGGACAGCCCAGACAGAGCGCGATACGAGCAGTACTTC
cdr3_aa: CASSLRDSPDRARYEQYF

j_call: TRBJ2-4
d_call: .
v_call: TRBV4-1
cdr3_nt: TGCGCCAGCAGCCAAGTAGGGAGTTTTTTAGCCAAAAACATTCAGTACTTC
cdr3_aa: CASSQVGSFLAKNIQYF

j_call: TRBJ2-1
d_call: .
v_call: TRBV10-1
cdr3_nt: TGCGCCAGCAGTAAAGCACCGGCGGGTGAGCAGTTCTTC
cdr3_aa: CASSKAPAGEQFF

j_call: TRBJ1-2
d_call: .
v_call: TRBV7-9
cdr3_nt: TGTGCCCTATGGGAGGGGAACTATGGCTACACCTTC
cdr3_aa: CALWEGNYGYTF

j_call: TRBJ2-1
d_call: TRBD2
v_call: TRBV11-3
cdr3_nt: TGTGCCAGCAGTCCAAGCCCCCTTACTAGCGGGCAAATAAAGGGGGAGCAGTTCTTC
cdr3_aa: CASSPSPLTSGQIKGEQFF

j_call: TRBJ2-5
d_call: TRBD1
v_call: TRBV28
cdr3_nt: TGTGCCAGCACTCGACAGGGGGAAGAGACCCAGTACTTC
cdr3_aa: CASTRQGEETQYF

j_call: TRBJ2-1
d_call: .
v_call: TRBV29-1
cdr3_nt: TGCAGCGGGGACTTCGGAATTAGGCAGTTCTTC
cdr3_aa: CSGDFGIRQFF

j_call: TRBJ2-7
d_call: TRBD1
v_call: TRBV5-1
cdr3_nt: TGCGCCAGCAGCTTGGGGGGACAGGGCCCCTACGAGCAGTACTTC
cdr3_aa: CASSLGGQGPYEQYF

j_call: TRBJ1-5
d_call: .
v_call: TRBV28
cdr3_nt: TGTGCCAGCAGTGAAACAGGGACTCAGCCCCAGCATTTT
cdr3_aa: CASSETGTQPQHF

j_call: TRBJ2-7
d_call: TRBD2
v_call: TRBV4-2
cdr3_nt: TGTGCCAGCAGCCAAGAATTCACTAGCGGGAGTGAGGCCCCCTACGAGCAGTACTTC
cdr3_aa: CASSQEFTSGSEAPYEQYF

j_call: TRBJ2-7
d_call: TRBD1
v_call: TRBV7-6
cdr3_nt: TGTGCCAGCAGCCCCGACAGGGTGGGCAACGAGCAGTACTTC
cdr3_aa: CASSPDRVGNEQYF

j_call: TRBJ1-5
d_call: TRBD1
v_call: TRBV27
cdr3_nt: TGTGCCAGCAGTTCACAGGGGCCCGGCAATCAGCCCCAGCATTTT
cdr3_aa: CASSSQGPGNQPQHF

j_call: TRBJ1-4
d_call: TRBD1
v_call: TRBV7-6
cdr3_nt: TGTGCCAGCAGCGGAGTACCGGGACAGGGTGAAAAACTGTTTTTT
cdr3_aa: CASSGVPGQGEKLFF

j_call: TRBJ1-3
d_call: .
v_call: TRBV10-3
cdr3_nt: TGTGCCATCAGTCAACAGGGTTTCTCTGGAAACACCATATATTTT
cdr3_aa: CAISQQGFSGNTIYF

j_call: TRBJ1-4
d_call: .
v_call: TRBV7-9
cdr3_nt: TGTGCCAGCAGCTTAGCCGGGGGGGAAAAACTGTTTTTT
cdr3_aa: CASSLAGGEKLFF

j_call: TRBJ1-1
d_call: TRBD1
v_call: TRBV5-1
cdr3_nt: TGCGCCAGCAGCTTGACGGGACAGGGCAACACTGAAGCTTTCTTT
cdr3_aa: CASSLTGQGNTEAFF

j_call: TRBJ2-2
d_call: .
v_call: TRBV11-2
cdr3_nt: TGTGCCAGCAGCTTAAGGTCAGGGGCCGGGGAGCTGTTTTTT
cdr3_aa: CASSLRSGAGELFF

j_call: TRBJ1-2
d_call: .
v_call: TRBV7-2
cdr3_nt: TGTGCCAGCAGCTTCAACGCGCAGGGCACCGGCTATGGCTACACCTTC
cdr3_aa: CASSFNAQGTGYGYTF

j_call: TRBJ1-2
d_call: TRBD1
v_call: TRBV4-1
cdr3_nt: TGCGCCAGCAGCCACCGACAGGGGGGGGAGTATGGCTACACCTTC
cdr3_aa: CASSHRQGGEYGYTF

j_call: TRBJ2-7
d_call: TRBD2
v_call: TRBV4-1
cdr3_nt: TGCGCCAGCAGCCAAGAAAGGATAGCGGGAGCTCGGGAGCAGTACTTC
cdr3_aa: CASSQERIAGAREQYF

j_call: TRBJ1-1
d_call: .
v_call: TRBV6-1
cdr3_nt: TGTGCCAGCAGTGCTACAGGAAACACTGAAGCTTTCTTT
cdr3_aa: CASSATGNTEAFF

j_call: TRBJ1-5
d_call: .
v_call: TRBV27
cdr3_nt: TGTGCCAGCAGTTTACAGGCGTTTAATCAGCCCCAGCATTTT
cdr3_aa: CASSLQAFNQPQHF

j_call: TRBJ2-7
d_call: TRBD1
v_call: TRBV5-6
cdr3_nt: TGTGCCAGCAGGGCCTCCGGGACAGACCCTTACGAGCAGTACTTC
cdr3_aa: CASRASGTDPYEQYF

j_call: TRBJ2-3
d_call: TRBD2
v_call: TRBV5-1
cdr3_nt: TGCGCCAGCAGCCCCGGGGTTAGCGGGACTAGCACAGATACGCAGTATTTT
cdr3_aa: CASSPGVSGTSTDTQYF

j_call: TRBJ2-3
d_call: .
v_call: TRBV11-3
cdr3_nt: TGTGCCAGCAGCTTAGGGGCAGGGCAAGGAGATACGCAGTATTTT
cdr3_aa: CASSLGAGQGDTQYF

j_call: TRBJ1-5
d_call: .
v_call: TRBV28
cdr3_nt: TGTGCCAGCAGTTTACAATATCAGCCCCAGCATTTT
cdr3_aa: CASSLQYQPQHF

j_call: TRBJ2-4
d_call: TRBD1
v_call: TRBV5-4
cdr3_nt: TGTGCCAGCAGCTTGGGACAGGGGAGCTCAAACATTCAGTACTTC
cdr3_aa: CASSLGQGSSNIQYF

j_call: TRBJ2-3
d_call: TRBD2
v_call: TRBV5-4
cdr3_nt: TGTGCCAGCAGCTTGGGTGCTAGCGGGAGTCCCCCAGATACGCAGTATTTT
cdr3_aa: CASSLGASGSPPDTQYF

j_call: TRBJ1-3
d_call: .
v_call: TRBV5-1
cdr3_nt: TGCGCCAGCAGCTTGGTTGAGGGCGGAGGAAACACCATATATTTT
cdr3_aa: CASSLVEGGGNTIYF

j_call: TRBJ2-5
d_call: TRBD2
v_call: TRBV5-1
cdr3_nt: TGCGCCAGCAGCTGGACTAGCGGGAGTGGTGAGACCCAGTACTTC
cdr3_aa: CASSWTSGSGETQYF

j_call: TRBJ2-7
d_call: TRBD1
v_call: TRBV5-8
cdr3_nt: TGTGCCAGCAGCTCATCAGGACAGGACGAGCAGTACTTC
cdr3_aa: CASSSSGQDEQYF

j_call: TRBJ2-1
d_call: .
v_call: TRBV20-1
cdr3_nt: TGCAGTGCTAGTGACTATGAGCAGTTCTTC
cdr3_aa: CSASDYEQFF

j_call: TRBJ2-5
d_call: TRBD2
v_call: TRBV7-9
cdr3_nt: TGTGCCAGCAGCCCGACTAGCGGCCCCACCCGGGAGACCCAGTACTTC
cdr3_aa: CASSPTSGPTRETQYF

j_call: TRBJ2-5
d_call: .
v_call: TRBV5-1
cdr3_nt: TGCGCCAGCAGCTTGGCCGGCCGAGGCTTTGGGGAGACCCAGTACTTC
cdr3_aa: CASSLAGRGFGETQYF

j_call: TRBJ1-4
d_call: TRBD1
v_call: TRBV28
cdr3_nt: TGTGCCAGCAGTTCGGACAGGGGAATTGAAAAACTGTTTTTT
cdr3_aa: CASSSDRGIEKLFF

j_call: TRBJ1-1
d_call: TRBD1
v_call: TRBV6-5
cdr3_nt: TGTGCCAGCAGCTCATCGCTACAGGGGGTCACTGAAGCTTTCTTT
cdr3_aa: CASSSSLQGVTEAFF

j_call: TRBJ1-2
d_call: .
v_call: TRBV28
cdr3_nt: TGTGCCAGCAGTCCAGGGTACTATGGCTACACCTTC
cdr3_aa: CASSPGYYGYTF

j_call: TRBJ1-2
d_call: .
v_call: TRBV28
cdr3_nt: TGTGCCAGCAGCCTCTGGGGGGGTAACTATGGCTACACCTTC
cdr3_aa: CASSLWGGNYGYTF

j_call: TRBJ1-1
d_call: TRBD1
v_call: TRBV28
cdr3_nt: TGTGCCAGCAGTCCCGGGACAGGACTGAACACTGAAGCTTTCTTT
cdr3_aa: CASSPGTGLNTEAFF

j_call: TRBJ2-7
d_call: TRBD1
v_call: TRBV27
cdr3_nt: TGTGCCAGCAGTTTAAGGGACAGACAAAGCTACGAGCAGTACTTC
cdr3_aa: CASSLRDRQSYEQYF

j_call: TRBJ2-2
d_call: TRBD1
v_call: TRBV19
cdr3_nt: TGTGCCAGTAGGGGGACAGGGGCCGGGGAGCTGTTTTTT
cdr3_aa: CASRGTGAGELFF

j_call: TRBJ1-1
d_call: .
v_call: TRBV7-2
cdr3_nt: TGTGCCAGCAGCTACGTACAGAACACTGAAGCTTTCTTT
cdr3_aa: CASSYVQNTEAFF

j_call: TRBJ2-3
d_call: .
v_call: TRBV2
cdr3_nt: TGTGCCAGCACTCGGGTTAGCACAGATACGCAGTATTTT
cdr3_aa: CASTRVSTDTQYF

j_call: TRBJ2-7
d_call: .
v_call: TRBV4-1
cdr3_nt: TGCGCCAGCAGCCGGTTAGTCGGGACATCTCCCTACGAGCAGTACTTC
cdr3_aa: CASSRLVGTSPYEQYF